The clone carrying this T cell receptor (beta chain) was recorded a few times. In TCRdb, the 5' RACE reads were re-called with MiXCR into one record per CDR3 protein. The sample yields 300,000 or so distinct CDR3 sequences, about 16% seen once. Trimming removed 8 bases at V and 0 bases at J, with 20 bases between. CDR1 is MNHEY, CDR2 SVGEGT, per germline. This CDR3 spans 16 amino acids. This specimen comes from a study of T-cell memory formation after mild COVID-19. The chain recombines TRBV6-2 or TRBV6-3 with TRBJ2-7; tentatively, D is TRBD1 (6 bases). The sequence came from a man between 18 and 29 years old who had mild COVID-19 (a few samples of this study predate the infection). Cell type and time point are not known. Input material: PBMCs or a T cell subset sorted from them (not recorded which). The CDR3 here is CASSAMGHLGSYEQYV. CDR3 sequence (DNA): TGTGCCAGCTCTGCGATGGGACACCTAGGCTCCTACGAGCAGTACGTC.